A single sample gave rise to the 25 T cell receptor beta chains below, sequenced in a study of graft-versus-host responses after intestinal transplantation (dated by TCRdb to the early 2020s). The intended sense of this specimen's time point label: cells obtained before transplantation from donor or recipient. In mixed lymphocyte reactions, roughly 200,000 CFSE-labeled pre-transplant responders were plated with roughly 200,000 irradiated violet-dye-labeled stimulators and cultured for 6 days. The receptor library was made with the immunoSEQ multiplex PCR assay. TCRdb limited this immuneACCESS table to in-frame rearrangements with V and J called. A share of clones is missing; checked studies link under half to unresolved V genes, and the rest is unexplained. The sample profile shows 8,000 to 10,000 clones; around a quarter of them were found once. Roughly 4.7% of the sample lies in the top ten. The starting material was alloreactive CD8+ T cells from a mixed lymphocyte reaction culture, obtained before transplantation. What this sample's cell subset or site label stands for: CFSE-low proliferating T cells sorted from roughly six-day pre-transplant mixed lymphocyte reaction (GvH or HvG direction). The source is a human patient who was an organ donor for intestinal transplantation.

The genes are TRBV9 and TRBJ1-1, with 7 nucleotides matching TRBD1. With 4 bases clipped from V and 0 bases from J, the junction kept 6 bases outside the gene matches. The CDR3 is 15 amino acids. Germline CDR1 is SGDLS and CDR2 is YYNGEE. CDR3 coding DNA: TGTGCCAGCAGCTACCGGGACAGCCTGAACACTGAAGCTTTCTTT. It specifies CASSYRDSLNTEAFF.

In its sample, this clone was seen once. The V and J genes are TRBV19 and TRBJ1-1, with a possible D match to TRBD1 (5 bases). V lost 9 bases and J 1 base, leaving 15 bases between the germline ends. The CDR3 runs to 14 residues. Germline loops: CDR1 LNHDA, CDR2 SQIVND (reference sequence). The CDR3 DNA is TGTGCCAGCAGGACAAGGGAAGGGAACACTGAAGCTTTCTTT. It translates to CASRTREGNTEAFF.

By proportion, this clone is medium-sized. CDR3 bases: TGTGCCAGCAGTTCCGGGGGCGCGAATCAGCCCCAGCATTTT. This gives the protein CASSSGGANQPQHF. This chain joins TRBV27 and TRBJ1-5, with D possibly being TRBD1 (6 bases). The CDR3 is 14 residues long. Germline V gene data show CDR1 as MNHEY and CDR2 as SMNVEV (reference sequence). Trimming took off 4 bases at V and 4 bases at J, with 11 bases between the two ends.

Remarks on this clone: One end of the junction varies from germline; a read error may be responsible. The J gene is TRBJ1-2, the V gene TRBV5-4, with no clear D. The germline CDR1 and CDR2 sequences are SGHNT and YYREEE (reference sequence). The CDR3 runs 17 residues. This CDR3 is CASSQDPGIPSNYGYTF. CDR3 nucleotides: TGCGCCAGCAGCCAAGATCCCGGTATACCCTCTAACTATGGCTACACCTTC.

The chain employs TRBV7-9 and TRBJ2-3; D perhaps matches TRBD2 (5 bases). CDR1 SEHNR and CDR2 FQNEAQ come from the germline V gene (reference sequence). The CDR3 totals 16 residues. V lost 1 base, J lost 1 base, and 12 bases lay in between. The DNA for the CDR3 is TGTGCCAGCAGCTTAGGTTTGTGGGAGCGCACAGATACGCAGTATTTT. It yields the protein CASSLGLWERTDTQYF.

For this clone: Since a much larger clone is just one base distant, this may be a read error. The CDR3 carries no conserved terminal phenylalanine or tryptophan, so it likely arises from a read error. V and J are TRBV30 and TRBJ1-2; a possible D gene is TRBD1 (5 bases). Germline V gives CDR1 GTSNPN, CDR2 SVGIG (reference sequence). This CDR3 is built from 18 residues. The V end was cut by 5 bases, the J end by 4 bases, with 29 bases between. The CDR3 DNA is TGTGCCTGGGCAGGGTGGAGGCAGGGAAGTAGTTTGATCTATGGCTACACCTCC. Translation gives CAWAGWRQGSSLIYGYTS.

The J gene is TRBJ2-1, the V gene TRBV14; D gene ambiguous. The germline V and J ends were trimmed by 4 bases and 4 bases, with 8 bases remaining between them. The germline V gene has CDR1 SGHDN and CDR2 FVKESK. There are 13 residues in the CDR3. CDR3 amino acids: CASSPGPYNEQFF. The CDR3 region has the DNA TGTGCCAGCAGCCCAGGCCCATACAATGAGCAGTTCTTC.

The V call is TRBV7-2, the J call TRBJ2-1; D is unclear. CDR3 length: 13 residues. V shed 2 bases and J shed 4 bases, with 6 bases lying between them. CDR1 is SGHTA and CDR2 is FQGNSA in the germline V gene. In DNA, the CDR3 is TGTGCCAGCAGCTTAAGTCTTTACAATGAGCAGTTCTTC. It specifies CASSLSLYNEQFF.

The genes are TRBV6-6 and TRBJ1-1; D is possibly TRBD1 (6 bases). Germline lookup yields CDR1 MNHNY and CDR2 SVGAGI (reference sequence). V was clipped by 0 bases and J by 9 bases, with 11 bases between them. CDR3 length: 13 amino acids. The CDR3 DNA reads TGTGCCAGCAGTTACTCGTGGGGACATCAAGCTTTCTTT. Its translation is CASSYSWGHQAFF.

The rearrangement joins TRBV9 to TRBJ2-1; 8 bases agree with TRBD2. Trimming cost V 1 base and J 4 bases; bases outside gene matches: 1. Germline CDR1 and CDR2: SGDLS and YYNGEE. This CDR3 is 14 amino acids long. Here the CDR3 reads CASSVTGGYNEQFF. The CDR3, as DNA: TGTGCCAGCAGCGTAACGGGAGGGTACAATGAGCAGTTCTTC.

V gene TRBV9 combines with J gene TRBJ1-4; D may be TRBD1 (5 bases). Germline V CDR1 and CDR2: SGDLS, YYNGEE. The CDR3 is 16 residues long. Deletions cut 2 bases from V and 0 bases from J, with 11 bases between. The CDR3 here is CASSVSGGATNEKLFF. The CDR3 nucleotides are TGTGCCAGCAGCGTGAGTGGGGGTGCAACTAATGAAAAACTGTTTTTT.

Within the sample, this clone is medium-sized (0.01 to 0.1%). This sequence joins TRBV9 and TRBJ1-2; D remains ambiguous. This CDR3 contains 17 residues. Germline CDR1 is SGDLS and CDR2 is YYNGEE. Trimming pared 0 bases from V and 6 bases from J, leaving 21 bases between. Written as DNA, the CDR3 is TGTGCCAGCAGCGTAGGGCCTCTGGGAGAGGGAGTCGATGGCTACACCTTC. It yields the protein CASSVGPLGEGVDGYTF.

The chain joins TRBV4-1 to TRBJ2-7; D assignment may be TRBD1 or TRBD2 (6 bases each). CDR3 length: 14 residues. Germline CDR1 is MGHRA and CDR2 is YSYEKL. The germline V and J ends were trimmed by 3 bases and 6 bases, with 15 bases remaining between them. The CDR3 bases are TGCGCCAGCAGCCATAATAGGGGGGCAGCCGAGCAGTACTTC. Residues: CASSHNRGAAEQYF.

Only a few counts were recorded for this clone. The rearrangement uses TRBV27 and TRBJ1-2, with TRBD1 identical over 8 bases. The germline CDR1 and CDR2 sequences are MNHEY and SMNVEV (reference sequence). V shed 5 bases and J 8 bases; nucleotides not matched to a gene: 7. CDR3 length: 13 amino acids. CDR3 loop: CASSPRTGNGYTF. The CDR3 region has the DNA TGTGCCAGCAGTCCCCGGACAGGGAACGGCTACACCTTC.

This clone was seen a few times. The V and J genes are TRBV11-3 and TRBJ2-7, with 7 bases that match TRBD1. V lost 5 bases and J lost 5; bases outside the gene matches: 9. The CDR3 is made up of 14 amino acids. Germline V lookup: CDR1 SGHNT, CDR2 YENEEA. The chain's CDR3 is CASSPPNTGDEQYF. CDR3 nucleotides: TGTGCCAGCAGCCCTCCTAATACAGGGGACGAGCAGTACTTC.

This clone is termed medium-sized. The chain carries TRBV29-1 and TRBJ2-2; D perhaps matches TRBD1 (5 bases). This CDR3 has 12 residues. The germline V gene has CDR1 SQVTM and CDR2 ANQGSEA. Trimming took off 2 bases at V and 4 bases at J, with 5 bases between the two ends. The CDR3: CSVEQGTGELFF. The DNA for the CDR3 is TGCAGCGTTGAACAGGGCACCGGGGAGCTGTTTTTT.

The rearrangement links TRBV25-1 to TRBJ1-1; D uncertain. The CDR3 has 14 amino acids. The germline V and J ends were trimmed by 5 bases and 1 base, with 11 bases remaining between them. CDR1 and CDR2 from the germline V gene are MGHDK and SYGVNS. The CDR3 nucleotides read TGTGCCAGCAGTTCATTAGGAGGGAACACTGAAGCTTTCTTT. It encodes CASSSLGGNTEAFF.

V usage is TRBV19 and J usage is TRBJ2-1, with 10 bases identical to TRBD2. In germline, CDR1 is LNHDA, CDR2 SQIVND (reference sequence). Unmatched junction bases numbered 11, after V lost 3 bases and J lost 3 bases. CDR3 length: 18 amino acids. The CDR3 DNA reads TGTGCCAGTAGTATTACGCTACTAGCGGGGAGACACTACAATGAGCAGTTCTTC. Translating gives CASSITLLAGRHYNEQFF. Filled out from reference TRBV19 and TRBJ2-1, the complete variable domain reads DGGITQSPKYLFRKEGQNVTLSCEQNLNHDAMYWYRQDPGQGLRLIYYSQIVNDFQKGDIAEGYSVSREKKESFPLTVTSAQKNPTAFYLCASSITLLAGRHYNEQFFGPGTRLTVL.

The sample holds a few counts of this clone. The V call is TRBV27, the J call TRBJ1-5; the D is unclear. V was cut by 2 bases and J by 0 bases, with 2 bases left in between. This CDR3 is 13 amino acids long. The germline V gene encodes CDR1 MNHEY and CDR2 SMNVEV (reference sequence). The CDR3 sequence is CASSLSSNQPQHF. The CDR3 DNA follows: TGTGCCAGCAGTTTAAGTAGCAATCAGCCCCAGCATTTT.

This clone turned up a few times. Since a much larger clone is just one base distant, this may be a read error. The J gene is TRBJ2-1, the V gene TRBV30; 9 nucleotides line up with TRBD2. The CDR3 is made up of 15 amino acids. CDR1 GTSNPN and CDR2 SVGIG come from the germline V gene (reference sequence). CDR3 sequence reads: CAGSVWTSAYNEQFF. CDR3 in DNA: TGTGCCGGGAGTGTTTGGACTAGCGCCTACAATGAGCAGTTCTTC.

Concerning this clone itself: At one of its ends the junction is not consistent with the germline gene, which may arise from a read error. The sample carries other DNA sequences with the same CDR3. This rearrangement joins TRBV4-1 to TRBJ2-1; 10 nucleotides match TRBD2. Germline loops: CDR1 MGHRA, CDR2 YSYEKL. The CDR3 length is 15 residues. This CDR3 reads CASSQEAGGYNEQFF. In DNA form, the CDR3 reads TGTGCCAGCAGCCAAGAAGCGGGGGGGTACAATGAGCAGTTCTTC.

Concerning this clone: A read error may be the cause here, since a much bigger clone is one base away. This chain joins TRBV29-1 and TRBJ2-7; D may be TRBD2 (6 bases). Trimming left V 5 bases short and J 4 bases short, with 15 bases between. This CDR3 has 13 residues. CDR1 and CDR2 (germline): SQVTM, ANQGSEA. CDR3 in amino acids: CSVPGLGLYEQYF. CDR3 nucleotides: TGCAGCGTTCCGGGACTGGGCTTGTACGAGCAGTACTTC.

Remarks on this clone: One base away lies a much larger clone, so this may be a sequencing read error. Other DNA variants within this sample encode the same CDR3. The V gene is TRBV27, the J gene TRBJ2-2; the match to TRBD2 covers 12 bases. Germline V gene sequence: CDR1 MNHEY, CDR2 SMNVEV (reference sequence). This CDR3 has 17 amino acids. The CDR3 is CASSPPRLAGATGELFF. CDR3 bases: TGCGCCAGCAGTCCACCCCGACTAGCGGGGGCCACCGGGGAGCTGTTTTTT.

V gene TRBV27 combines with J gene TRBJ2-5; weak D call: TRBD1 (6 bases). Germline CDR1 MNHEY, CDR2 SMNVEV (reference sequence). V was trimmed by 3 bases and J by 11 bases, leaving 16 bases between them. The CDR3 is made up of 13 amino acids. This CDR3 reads CASSLAQGWEQYF. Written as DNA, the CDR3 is TGTGCCAGCAGTTTGGCACAGGGCTGGGAGCAGTACTTC.

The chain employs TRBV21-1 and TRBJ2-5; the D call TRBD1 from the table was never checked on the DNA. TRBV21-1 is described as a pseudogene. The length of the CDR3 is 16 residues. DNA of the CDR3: TGTGCCAGCAGCAAAGTAAACAGGGGGCTCGGGGAGACCCAGTACTTC. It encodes CASSKVNRGLGETQYF.